This TCR beta chain was sequenced for a study of patients and donors after allogeneic stem cell transplantation (dated by TCRdb to 2019 to 2021). Library preparation used RT-PCR. The data were produced on a NextSeq 550. The public reads were run again by TCRdb, first through fastp at Q25 and then through MiXCR, and only productive beta chains were kept. Every distinct CDR3 protein forms one entry, paired with its most common genes and DNA. For this sample the table gives some 60,000 distinct CDR3 sequences, of which 13% were detected only once. The ten most abundant clones make up more than 25% of the sample. This clonotype was found a few times. Its binding antigen is unknown. There are no base qualities to consult, and no much larger clone falls within one base. The CDR3 holds 15 amino acids from the cysteine to the phenylalanine. Here the CDR3 DNA is all that survives: 45 bases in frame from base 1. The V end loses 6 bases and the J end loses 4 bases, and a stretch of 15 bases separates them. The germline V gene sets CDR1 to SNHLY and CDR2 to FYNNEI.

The rearranged chain carries TRBV2 and TRBJ2-2, with no confident D gene call. The clonotype comes from a human donor who was either an allogeneic HSCT recipient or a stem cell or donor lymphocyte infusion donor (not recorded which). It is not recorded whose cells these are; they may come from a transplant donor. The specimen sequenced was blood, either unsorted or a sorted T cell fraction (not recorded which). The encoded CDR3 is CASSPGEHGTGELFF. The base sequence is TGTGCCAGCAGCCCTGGCGAGCACGGCACCGGGGAGCTGTTTTTT.